The sequence of this T cell receptor beta chain was determined in a study of identical twins. Study findings and constraints: While abundant cord blood beta clonotypes carried fewer insertions, memory repertoires showed no such pattern. Compared with models, monozygotic twins showed more out-of-frame TCR alpha sharing.

No donor was unhealthy or non-Caucasian. CDR1 is KGHSH, CDR2 LQKENI, per germline. This CDR3 comprises 15 residues. Between the trimmed V and J ends, which lost 5 bases and 0 bases, there was a span of 14 bases. TCRdb passed the 5' RACE reads through MiXCR, listing each CDR3 protein once. This sample has under 900,000 distinct CDR3 sequences; about 12% occur once, and the top ten carry under 2%. This clonotype has just a few counts. The antigen is undetermined. The same specimen was also included in a second study, on yellow fever vaccine responses in identical twins. From that report: The T cell response to vaccination in identical twins was reportedly partly convergent and partly personalized.

Sequenced sample: PBMCs. The chain joins TRBV18 to TRBJ2-7; a possible D gene is TRBD2 (5 bases). This TCR came from a woman in her late teens or twenties in good health. CDR3 residues: CASSSNTGSSYEQYF. DNA of the CDR3: TGTGCCAGCTCATCCAATACTGGGAGCTCCTACGAGCAGTACTTC.